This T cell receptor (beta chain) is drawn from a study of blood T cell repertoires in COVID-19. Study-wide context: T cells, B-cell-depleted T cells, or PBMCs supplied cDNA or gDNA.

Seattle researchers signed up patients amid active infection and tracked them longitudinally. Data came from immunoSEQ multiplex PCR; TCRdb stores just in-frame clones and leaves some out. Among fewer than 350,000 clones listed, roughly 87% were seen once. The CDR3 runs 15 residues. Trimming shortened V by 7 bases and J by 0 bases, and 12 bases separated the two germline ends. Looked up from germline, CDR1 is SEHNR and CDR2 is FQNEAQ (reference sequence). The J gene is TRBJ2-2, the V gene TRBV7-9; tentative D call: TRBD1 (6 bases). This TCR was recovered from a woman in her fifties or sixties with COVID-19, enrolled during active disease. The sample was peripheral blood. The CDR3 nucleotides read TGTGCCAGCAACCCAGGGGCCACGAACACCGGGGAGCTGTTTTTT. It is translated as CASNPGATNTGELFF. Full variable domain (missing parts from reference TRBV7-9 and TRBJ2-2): DTGVSQNPRHKITKRGQNVTFRCDPISEHNRLYWYRQTLGQGPEFLTYFQNEAQLEKSRLLSDRFSAERPKGSFSTLEIQRTEQGDSAMYLCASNPGATNTGELFFGEGSRLTVL.